The entry below gives a single T cell receptor (beta chain) sequence along with its context. This record belongs to a study of blood T cell repertoires in COVID-19. This CDR3 is built from 13 residues. V was clipped by 0 bases and J by 5 bases, with 6 bases between them. Per germline, CDR1 SGHRS and CDR2 YFSETQ. In the authors' workflow: How many nucleated cells were present was estimated from reference gene primer amplification. Profiled with immunoSEQ multiplex PCR; TCRdb holds only in-frame clones, not every one. The V and J calls and clone size are taken from that table; D and trimming were inferred from the DNA. This table has about 52,000 clones, 89% appearing once.

The sequence came from a man aged 60 to 75 with active COVID-19. The chain has TRBV5-1 and TRBJ1-5; D uncertain. Sequencing used peripheral blood. The CDR3 protein is CASSLGPDQPQHF. For the CDR3, the DNA is TGCGCCAGCAGCTTGGGCCCAGATCAGCCCCAGCATTTT.